This entry concerns a single T cell receptor beta chain. Its antigen is not identified. Per donor there was one draw, yielding a blood sample of roughly 2.5 ml. This CDR3 has 14 residues. Germline CDR1 DFQATT, CDR2 SNEGSKA (reference sequence). The data were obtained in a study of monozygotic twins with inflammatory bowel disease. Each UMI harboured a 6-nucleotide sample barcode and was appended via template switching. TCRdb re-called the 5' RACE reads, yielding one record per CDR3 amino acid sequence without DNA. This table holds around 400,000 distinct CDR3 sequences. Overall study results and limits: Repertoire similarity matched across concordant and discordant twins, perhaps owing to limited power.

The chain couples TRBV20-1 to TRBJ2-3; with no DNA, the TCRdb D assignment of TRBD2 cannot be verified. This clonotype originated in a human donor with ulcerative colitis or Crohn's disease, or a healthy co-twin of an affected twin (not recorded which). Material: blood. The CDR3 sequence: CSARVRGGADTQYF.